Described below is a single T cell receptor beta chain sequence and its context. The data were produced by immunoSEQ multiplex PCR, yet TCRdb's version contains in-frame clones alone and is incomplete. Of 90,000 to 120,000 clones listed, 90% were seen once; the top ten hold 0.34%. The data originate from a study of Tregs in tolerant kidney transplant recipients. There are 15 residues in the CDR3. V was clipped by 3 bases and J by 2 bases; unmatched bases: 6. Germline V gives CDR1 MNHNY, CDR2 SVGAGI (reference sequence). This receptor was taken from a human donor who received a combined kidney and bone marrow transplant. The V call is TRBV6-6, the J call TRBJ2-7; TRBD1 matches 8 bases. Sequenced material: CD4+ T cells from blood, taken before the transplant. The chain's CDR3 is CASSYAGTGAYEQYF. CDR3 nucleotides: TGTGCCAGCAGTTATGCCGGGACAGGAGCCTACGAGCAGTACTTC.